The 22 T cell receptor beta chains in this list originate from one sample, sequenced in a study of blood T cell repertoires in COVID-19. This table comes from immunoSEQ multiplex PCR, and its TCRdb copy is limited to in-frame clones, with some not included. Of fewer than 75,000 clones in the sample, nearly 85% were seen once. The sequenced material came from peripheral blood. The receptors were sampled from a human donor in a cohort sampled during active COVID-19.

This clone appeared a single time. The rearrangement joins TRBV7-8 to TRBJ2-1, with 8 nucleotides matching TRBD2. Germline CDR1 SGHVS, CDR2 FQNEAQ. The CDR3 totals 16 residues. The V and J ends lost 1 base and 9 bases, in that order; junction bases with no gene match: 11. This chain's CDR3 is CASSLVVRGGRREQFF. The CDR3 DNA is TGTGCCAGCAGCTTAGTGGTACGGGGGGGGCGGCGTGAGCAGTTCTTC.

In its sample, this clone was seen once. The chain joins TRBV4-3 to TRBJ2-3; 9 bases are a match to TRBD2. The length of the CDR3 is 17 residues. Germline V gene data show CDR1 as LGHNA and CDR2 as YSLEER. V shed 2 bases, J shed 5 bases, and the junction held 11 bases outside the gene matches. The DNA of the CDR3 is TGCGCCAGCAGCCAACCACTGGGTAGCGGGGGTGAAGATACGCAGTATTTT. It codes for CASSQPLGSGGEDTQYF.

V usage is TRBV7-3 and J usage is TRBJ1-1; TRBD1 matches 12 bases. This CDR3 is built from 14 residues. CDR1 and CDR2 (germline): SGHTA, FQGTGA. V lost 4 bases to trimming and J lost 10 bases; unmatched junction nucleotides: 7. The CDR3 DNA reads as TGTGCCAGCAGCTCAAACCGGGACAGGGGGCGAGCTTTCTTT. Translating gives CASSSNRDRGRAFF.

This rearrangement joins TRBV4-1 to TRBJ2-1; possibly TRBD2 for D (5 bases). Germline V gene lookup returns CDR1 MGHRA and CDR2 YSYEKL. Trimming pared 2 bases from V and 2 bases from J, leaving 7 bases between. CDR3 length: 14 amino acids. Written as DNA, the CDR3 is TGCGCCAGCAGCCAATCCGGGGCCTACAATGAGCAGTTCTTC. It specifies CASSQSGAYNEQFF.

This chain connects TRBV11-2 to TRBJ2-7; D gene unclear. Trimming left V 5 bases short and J 1 base short, with 3 bases between. Germline CDR1 and CDR2: SGHAT and FQNNGV. This CDR3 is built from 11 residues. The DNA of the CDR3 is TGTGCCAGCAGCCATTCCTACGAGCAGTACTTC. Amino acid sequence: CASSHSYEQYF.

The chain combines TRBV5-8 with TRBJ1-1; D is perhaps TRBD1 (5 bases). V was pared by 1 base and J by 1 base, with 14 bases between. There are 16 residues in the CDR3. Germline V CDR1 and CDR2: SGHTS, YDEGEE. The CDR3 coding sequence is TGTGCCAGCAGCTTGCGGGGACTACCAGCGAACACTGAAGCTTTCTTT. Its translation: CASSLRGLPANTEAFF.

The sample holds one count of this clone. This chain uses TRBV6-6 with TRBJ2-3; 10 bases are a match to TRBD1. Germline V gene sequence: CDR1 MNHNY, CDR2 SVGAGI (reference sequence). V dropped 4 bases and J dropped 5; count of bases not matched to a gene: 9. This CDR3 has 16 residues. The CDR3 bases are TGTGCCAGCAGTTTCCCCGGGACAGGGGCGGTAGATACGCAGTATTTT. As protein: CASSFPGTGAVDTQYF.

The genes are TRBV4-1 and TRBJ1-5, with D maybe TRBD1 (5 bases). The CDR3 runs to 15 residues. V was shortened by 2 bases and J by 7 bases, with 15 bases between the two germline ends. Germline CDR1 reads MGHRA; CDR2 reads YSYEKL. The CDR3 coding sequence is TGCGCCAGCAGCCAAACCGACAGAACGCTCCAGCCCCAGCATTTT. It encodes CASSQTDRTLQPQHF.

The chain couples TRBV4-2 to TRBJ1-1, with 12 bases identical to TRBD1. J lost 6 bases, V lost 4 bases, and 9 bases had no gene match. The CDR3 loop spans 16 amino acids. Germline CDR1 is LGHNA and CDR2 is YNFKEQ. The CDR3 DNA sequence: TGTGCCAGCAGCCGGGGACAGGGGGCCGTTACGCCTGAAGCTTTCTTT. This sequence encodes CASSRGQGAVTPEAFF.

The chain links TRBV3-1 (or the pseudogene TRBV3-2) to TRBJ2-1; TRBD1 is a possible D gene (5 bases). CDR3 length: 14 amino acids. Trimming shortened V by 4 bases and J by 6 bases, and 13 bases separated the two germline ends. Germline V lookup: CDR1 LGHDT, CDR2 YNNKEL (reference sequence). The DNA for the CDR3 is TGTGCCAGCAGCCGGGTTGGGGCGGCCAATGAGCAGTTCTTC. Translating gives CASSRVGAANEQFF.

The rearrangement links TRBV7-9 to TRBJ2-7, with 8 bases fitting TRBD2. Germline loops: CDR1 SEHNR, CDR2 FQNEAQ (reference sequence). The CDR3 consists of 17 residues. J gave up 2 bases and V 1 base, and 10 bases lay outside the gene matches. This chain's CDR3 is CASSLDPLGGGTYEQYF. The CDR3 DNA is TGTGCCAGCAGCTTAGACCCCCTGGGCGGGGGGACCTACGAGCAGTACTTC.

The chain recombines TRBV5-1 with TRBJ2-1, with a possible D match to TRBD2 (6 bases). The CDR3 covers 17 residues. Germline V gene sequence: CDR1 SGHRS, CDR2 YFSETQ. Trimming cost V 6 bases and J 5 bases, with 24 bases left between them. The CDR3 bases are TGCGCCAGCAACACCGGGGGAGGTGGAATGAGGAACAATGAGCAGTTCTTC. Translation gives CASNTGGGGMRNNEQFF.

The rearrangement joins TRBV4-1 to TRBJ2-1; 14 nucleotides agree with TRBD2. Trimming removed 3 bases from V and 4 bases from J; junction bases left unmatched: 14. The germline V gene has CDR1 MGHRA and CDR2 YSYEKL. CDR3 length: 20 amino acids. The CDR3 bases are TGCGCCAGCAGCCACAGACTAGCGGGGGGGCCCATGGACTCATACAATGAGCAGTTCTTC. This translates into CASSHRLAGGPMDSYNEQFF.

The V and J genes are TRBV7-3 and TRBJ2-1, with 7 bases matching TRBD1. The CDR3 consists of 14 residues. J lost 7 bases, V lost 1 base, and 4 bases had no gene match. The germline CDR1 and CDR2 sequences are SGHTA and FQGTGA. The CDR3 coding sequence is TGTGCCAGCAGCTTAAGTAGGGACAGTAATGAGCAGTTCTTC. Its protein is CASSLSRDSNEQFF. The variable domain in full, completed from reference TRBV7-3 and TRBJ2-1, reads GAGVSQTPSNKVTEKGKYVELRCDPISGHTALYWYRQSLGQGPEFLIYFQGTGAADDSGLPNDRFFAVRPEGSVSTLKIQRTERGDSAVYLCASSLSRDSNEQFFGPGTRLTVL.

This clone was seen once. V gene TRBV5-5 combines with J gene TRBJ1-2; D not certain. Germline CDR1 reads SGHKS; CDR2 reads YYEKEE (reference sequence). This CDR3 contains 15 residues. Trimming pared 2 bases from V and 2 bases from J, leaving 13 bases between. CDR3 loop: CASSFGGSANYGYTF. In nucleotides, the CDR3 is TGTGCCAGCAGCTTCGGCGGGAGCGCGAACTATGGCTACACCTTC.

The V gene is TRBV19, the J gene TRBJ2-6; the D gene is possibly TRBD1 (5 bases). The CDR3 is made up of 16 amino acids. Germline CDR1 reads LNHDA; CDR2 reads SQIVND (reference sequence). V lost 6 bases, J lost 0 bases, and 12 bases lay in between. The CDR3 nucleotides read TGTGCCAGTAGAGACGGACACAACTCTGGGGCCAACGTCCTGACTTTC. Its protein is CASRDGHNSGANVLTF.

The sample holds one count of this clone. The chain has TRBV27 and TRBJ1-2; 10 bases line up with TRBD1. Germline values: CDR1 MNHEY, CDR2 SMNVEV (reference sequence). Unmatched junction bases numbered 6, after V lost 6 bases and J lost 5 bases. The CDR3 is 14 residues long. CDR3: CASRGTGVGYGYTF. The CDR3 DNA reads TGTGCCAGCAGGGGGACAGGGGTTGGGTATGGCTACACCTTC.

This clone was seen only a few times. J is TRBJ1-1 and V is TRBV27, with 7 bases that match TRBD1. Losses at the gene ends were 4 bases for V and 0 bases for J; bases not matched to a gene: 5. This CDR3 contains 15 residues. Germline CDR1 and CDR2: MNHEY and SMNVEV (reference sequence). CDR3 loop: CASSSPGQLNTEAFF. The CDR3 nucleotides are TGTGCCAGCAGTTCCCCGGGACAGTTGAACACTGAAGCTTTCTTT.

This clone was picked up one time. The CDR3 is CASTSGTQYF. The CDR3 nucleotides are TGCGCCAGCACAAGCGGGACCCAGTACTTC. The V gene is TRBV10-1, the J gene TRBJ2-5, with D tentatively TRBD2 (5 bases). This CDR3 contains 10 residues. V was clipped by 7 bases and J by 7 bases, with 7 bases between them. CDR1 and CDR2 from the germline V gene are WNHNN and SYGVQD (reference sequence).

The rearrangement uses TRBV28 and TRBJ2-5; TRBD2 matches at 7 bases. The CDR3 loop spans 16 amino acids. CDR1 MDHEN and CDR2 SYDVKM come from the germline V gene. J was trimmed by 5 bases and V by 7 bases; bases with no gene match: 16. The CDR3 sequence is CASNSLAGRWWETQYF. In nucleotides, the CDR3 is TGTGCCAGCAACTCCTTAGCGGGCCGATGGTGGGAGACCCAGTACTTC.

This chain's CDR3 is CASTKSGVDEQYF. The DNA of the CDR3 is TGTGCCAGCACTAAGTCAGGGGTGGACGAGCAGTACTTC. The rearrangement uses TRBV27 and TRBJ2-7, with D possibly TRBD1 on 6 matching bases. The CDR3 totals 13 residues. The V end lost 7 bases, the J end lost 5 bases, and 15 bases lay between the germline ends. In germline, CDR1 is MNHEY, CDR2 SMNVEV (reference sequence).

V is TRBV5-6 and J is TRBJ1-1, with 8 positions matching TRBD1. The CDR3 runs 16 residues. V was pared by 0 bases and J by 6 bases, with 10 bases of the junction left unmatched. Per germline, CDR1 SGHDT and CDR2 YYEEEE. In DNA form, the CDR3 reads TGTGCCAGCAGCTTGGGCGGCAACAGGGGGTTCGCTGAAGCTTTCTTT. Translation: CASSLGGNRGFAEAFF. The full variable domain, completed using reference TRBV5-6 and TRBJ1-1, is DAGVTQSPTHLIKTRGQQVTLRCSPKSGHDTVSWYQQALGQGPQFIFQYYEEEERQRGNFPDRFSGHQFPNYSSELNVNALLLGDSALYLCASSLGGNRGFAEAFFGQGTRLTVV.